The 31 T cell receptor beta chains below were found in one sample sequenced in a study of blood T cell repertoires in COVID-19. Using immunoSEQ multiplex PCR, the repertoire was profiled, and TCRdb retains in-frame clones only, with some absent. The table shows around 100,000 clones, with approximately 70% occurring only once. The sequencing sample was made of peripheral blood. Every receptor here comes from an elderly man with acute or convalescent COVID-19.

The chain is built from TRBV4-3 and TRBJ2-7; D is perhaps TRBD1 (6 bases). The V end lost 5 bases, the J end lost 1 base, and 12 bases lay between the germline ends. Germline V lookup: CDR1 LGHNA, CDR2 YSLEER. CDR3 length: 14 amino acids. The CDR3 sequence is CASSASQGSYEQYF. In DNA form, the CDR3 reads TGCGCCAGCAGCGCGAGTCAGGGGTCCTACGAGCAGTACTTC.

V is TRBV19 and J is TRBJ2-7; 7 bases map to TRBD1. This CDR3 comprises 13 residues. The V gene's germline CDR1 is LNHDA and CDR2 SQIVND (reference sequence). Germline trimming cut 1 base from V and 5 bases from J; bases unmatched to any gene: 2. CDR3 nucleotide sequence: TGTGCCAGTAGTATAGCGCAGGGGGACGAGCAGTACTTC. This gives the protein CASSIAQGDEQYF. Full variable domain (remainder filled in from reference TRBV19 and TRBJ2-7): DGGITQSPKYLFRKEGQNVTLSCEQNLNHDAMYWYRQDPGQGLRLIYYSQIVNDFQKGDIAEGYSVSREKKESFPLTVTSAQKNPTAFYLCASSIAQGDEQYFGPGTRLTVT.

The V gene is TRBV25-1, the J gene TRBJ2-1; tentative D call: TRBD2 (6 bases). CDR1 and CDR2 from the germline V gene are MGHDK and SYGVNS. This CDR3 has 15 amino acids. Trimming stripped 2 bases from V and 4 bases from J, with 12 bases between. The chain's CDR3 is CASSEGGAGYNEQFF. DNA of the CDR3: TGTGCCAGCAGTGAAGGCGGGGCTGGGTACAATGAGCAGTTCTTC.

This clone was recorded a few times. Written as DNA, the CDR3 is TGCGCCAGCAGCCAAGAAAAAAAGAGCTCCTATAATTCACCCCTCCACTTT. Residues: CASSQEKKSSYNSPLHF. The rearrangement links TRBV4-3 to TRBJ1-6; D is undetermined. The germline V and J ends were trimmed by 0 bases and 0 bases, with 9 bases remaining between them. Germline CDR1 is LGHNA and CDR2 is YSLEER. The CDR3 extends over 17 amino acids.

The genes are TRBV7-6 and TRBJ2-1, with 9 bases that match TRBD1. There are 15 residues in the CDR3. J lost 4 bases, V lost 4 bases, and 5 bases had no gene match. Germline lookup yields CDR1 SGHVS and CDR2 FNYEAQ. For the CDR3, the DNA is TGTGCCAGCAGCTCGACGGGACAGGGTTACAATGAGCAGTTCTTC. Amino acids: CASSSTGQGYNEQFF.

This sequence joins TRBV9 and TRBJ2-1, with 10 bases that match TRBD2. CDR1 and CDR2 from the germline V gene are SGDLS and YYNGEE. CDR3 size: 13 residues. J was trimmed by 6 bases and V by 5 bases; bases with no gene match: 2. The CDR3 reads CASRLAGSNEQFF. As DNA, the CDR3 is TGTGCCAGCAGACTAGCGGGATCCAATGAGCAGTTCTTC.

This clone is a singleton in its sample. This CDR3 is CASSSAGAGGYSGYTF. CDR3 coding DNA: TGTGCCAGCAGCTCAGCGGGGGCAGGGGGATACTCTGGCTACACCTTC. This chain uses TRBV7-8 with TRBJ1-2, with 7 bases aligning to TRBD1. CDR3 length: 16 amino acids. The V and J ends lost 4 bases and 7 bases, in that order; junction bases with no gene match: 15. Germline loops: CDR1 SGHVS, CDR2 FQNEAQ.

This chain links TRBV5-1 with TRBJ2-2; D ambiguous. CDR3 size: 15 residues. V lost 7 bases and J lost 1, with 14 bases in between. Germline V gene data show CDR1 as SGHRS and CDR2 as YFSETQ. CDR3 nucleotides: TGCGCCAGCTCAACCCTGAGCATGAACACCGGGGAGCTGTTTTTT. Residues: CASSTLSMNTGELFF. Filled out from reference TRBV5-1 and TRBJ2-2, the complete variable domain reads KAGVTQTPRYLIKTRGQQVTLSCSPISGHRSVSWYQQTPGQGLQFLFEYFSETQRNKGNFPGRFSGRQFSNSRSEMNVSTLELGDSALYLCASSTLSMNTGELFFGEGSRLTVL.

The genes are TRBV14 and TRBJ2-1; 10 positions match TRBD2. The V gene's germline CDR1 is SGHDN and CDR2 FVKESK. The CDR3 consists of 17 residues. Trimming removed 1 base from V and 3 bases from J; junction bases left unmatched: 6. In DNA form, the CDR3 reads TGTGCCAGCAGCCAAGGCCTTACTAGCGGGATCTACAATGAGCAGTTCTTC. Translated, it gives CASSQGLTSGIYNEQFF.

V is TRBV3-1 (or the pseudogene TRBV3-2) and J is TRBJ1-2; 7 bases line up with TRBD1. Germline-derived CDR1 and CDR2 are LGHDT and YNNKEL (reference sequence). This CDR3 is built from 15 residues. Trimming at V came to 1 base and at J to 5 bases, leaving 7 bases not matched to a gene. CDR3 sequence: CASSQVVGGAYGYTF. The CDR3, as DNA: TGTGCCAGCAGCCAAGTCGTAGGGGGCGCATATGGCTACACCTTC.

The chain is built from TRBV3-1 (or the pseudogene TRBV3-2) and TRBJ1-1; D possibly corresponds to TRBD1 (5 bases). V was shortened by 0 bases and J by 10 bases, with 12 bases between the two germline ends. Germline V gene data show CDR1 as LGHDT and CDR2 as YNNKEL (reference sequence). CDR3 length: 13 residues. CDR3 loop: CASSQDGLGGAFF. CDR3 DNA: TGTGCCAGCAGCCAAGATGGACTGGGGGGAGCTTTCTTT.

This clone was counted between two and nine times. This sequence joins TRBV9 and TRBJ2-1; 8 bases are a match to TRBD2. The CDR3 length is 15 residues. V lost 1 base, J lost 6 bases, and 6 bases stayed unmatched. Germline V gene data show CDR1 as SGDLS and CDR2 as YYNGEE. CDR3 region: CASSVSSGKINEQFF. DNA of the CDR3: TGTGCCAGCAGCGTAAGTAGCGGGAAAATCAATGAGCAGTTCTTC.

This sequence joins TRBV28 and TRBJ1-1; D may be TRBD1 (5 bases). The V end was cut by 2 bases, the J end by 8 bases, with 12 bases between. This CDR3 is built from 13 residues. Germline assignment: CDR1 MDHEN and CDR2 SYDVKM. This chain's CDR3 is CASSLTGYVEAFF. The CDR3 DNA is TGTGCCAGCAGTTTAACAGGCTATGTCGAAGCTTTCTTT.

This clone occurred once. The chain has TRBV6-5 and TRBJ2-1; 8 positions agree with TRBD2. Germline loops: CDR1 MNHEY, CDR2 SVGAGI. Trimming removed 11 bases from V and 7 bases from J; junction bases left unmatched: 10. The CDR3 loop spans 13 amino acids. The CDR3 coding sequence is TGTGCCGCGGGGCTAGCGGGTCTTAATGAGCAGTTCTTC. This sequence encodes CAAGLAGLNEQFF.

CDR3 amino acids: CASSLGEWPQETQYF. The DNA of the CDR3 is TGTGCCAGCAGCTTGGGAGAATGGCCCCAAGAGACCCAGTACTTC. V gene TRBV7-2 combines with J gene TRBJ2-5; a weak D match, TRBD2 (5 bases). Trimming removed 3 bases at V and 1 base at J, with 12 bases between. CDR3 size: 15 residues. Germline V gives CDR1 SGHTA, CDR2 FQGNSA.

This clone was seen only a few times. The chain joins TRBV6-5 to TRBJ2-1, with 7 positions matching TRBD1. This CDR3 region has 15 residues. J gave up 7 bases and V 2 bases, and 8 bases lay outside the gene matches. Germline CDR1 MNHEY, CDR2 SVGAGI. The CDR3 loop reads CASSYTDRVGNEQFF. The CDR3 DNA follows: TGTGCCAGCAGTTACACCGACAGGGTGGGAAATGAGCAGTTCTTC.

This clone came up a few times. In DNA, the CDR3 is TGTGCCAGCAGACAGGGCGACACCGGGGAGCTGTTTTTT. Protein: CASRQGDTGELFF. J is TRBJ2-2 and V is TRBV2, with D tentatively TRBD1 (6 bases). The V end lost 6 bases, the J end lost 3 bases, and 8 bases lay between the germline ends. The CDR3 contains 13 residues. Germline V lookup: CDR1 SNHLY, CDR2 FYNNEI.

The count of this clone is one. This chain connects TRBV20-1 to TRBJ2-7; no definite D call. Germline V lookup: CDR1 DFQATT, CDR2 SNEGSKA (reference sequence). The CDR3 spans 10 residues. The V and J ends lost 4 bases and 7 bases respectively, with 8 bases between them. CDR3 in DNA: TGCAGTGCTATAGCTGGGGAGCAGTACTTC. It specifies CSAIAGEQYF.

V and J are TRBV7-2 and TRBJ1-2, with D perhaps matching TRBD1 (5 bases). The CDR3 runs 15 residues. The germline V gene has CDR1 SGHTA and CDR2 FQGNSA. V dropped 5 bases and J dropped 8 bases, with 21 bases sitting between them. DNA for the CDR3: TGTGCCAGCAGCCTATTTGACAGACACGGAGTCGGCTACACCTTC. This gives the protein CASSLFDRHGVGYTF.

This chain connects TRBV5-4 to TRBJ1-1; the D is unclear. Trimming took 4 bases from V and 4 from J, leaving 11 bases between them. This CDR3 spans 13 amino acids. Per germline, CDR1 SGHNT and CDR2 YYREEE (reference sequence). The CDR3 reads CASSQADTTEAFF. The CDR3 bases are TGTGCCAGCAGCCAAGCAGACACCACTGAAGCTTTCTTT.

The chain joins TRBV15 to TRBJ2-7, with D maybe TRBD2 (6 bases). Per the germline V gene, CDR1 is LNHNV and CDR2 is YYDKDF (reference sequence). Trimming removed 3 bases at V and 6 bases at J, with 18 bases between. The CDR3 spans 15 residues. The CDR3 DNA is TGTGCCACCAGCAGGGGCGGGAAGGGTATAGGCGAGCAGTACTTC. Protein product: CATSRGGKGIGEQYF.

The chain recombines TRBV2 with TRBJ2-5, with a tentative D call TRBD1 (6 bases). The CDR3 runs to 15 residues. Trimming cost V 6 bases and J 5 bases, with 19 bases left between them. In germline, CDR1 is SNHLY, CDR2 FYNNEI. The CDR3 DNA sequence: TGTGCCAGCAGATCAGAATCTCAGGGGTACGAGACCCAGTACTTC. This sequence encodes CASRSESQGYETQYF. The variable domain in full, with the rest retrieved from reference TRBV2 and TRBJ2-5, is EPEVTQTPSHQVTQMGQEVILRCVPISNHLYFYWYRQILGQKVEFLVSFYNNEISEKSEIFDDQFSVERPDGSNFTLKIRSTKLEDSAMYFCASRSESQGYETQYFGPGTRLLVL.

The table lists this clone with a count of one. This chain connects TRBV12-3 or TRBV12-4 to TRBJ1-2, with TRBD1 as a possible D gene (6 bases). This CDR3 region has 13 residues. V was cut by 7 bases and J by 6 bases, with 15 bases left in between. The CDR3 sequence: CASKGGAEDGYTF. The CDR3, as DNA: TGTGCCAGCAAGGGGGGGGCAGAGGATGGCTACACCTTC.

The chain carries TRBV10-3 and TRBJ1-1; 7 bases map to TRBD1. The CDR3 covers 15 residues. Germline CDR1 reads ENHRY; CDR2 reads SYGVKD. The V segment lost 7 bases and the J segment 4 bases; nucleotides outside the gene matches: 12. This chain's CDR3 is CAINPGQGGGTEAFF. The DNA for the CDR3 is TGTGCCATCAACCCTGGGCAGGGGGGAGGCACTGAAGCTTTCTTT.

This clone was seen a handful of times. V is TRBV18 and J is TRBJ1-4; possibly TRBD1 for D (6 bases). CDR3 size: 13 residues. Germline V gene sequence: CDR1 KGHSH, CDR2 LQKENI. Trimming left V 3 bases short and J 8 bases short, with 10 bases between. CDR3 nucleotides: TGTGCCAGCTCACCGGACAGTAGGGAAAAACTGTTTTTT. This translates into CASSPDSREKLFF.

The chain couples TRBV6-5 to TRBJ2-5; a weak D match, TRBD1 (6 bases). Germline V lookup: CDR1 MNHEY, CDR2 SVGAGI. With 11 bases removed from V and 1 base from J, the gap between germline ends came to 14 bases. The CDR3 is made up of 13 amino acids. CDR3 region: CAGNRALQETQYF. CDR3 sequence (DNA): TGTGCCGGAAACAGGGCTCTCCAAGAGACCCAGTACTTC.

The CDR3 region is CASSYPRSSGNTIYF. The CDR3, as DNA: TGTGCCAGCAGTTACCCCCGTAGCTCTGGAAACACCATATATTTT. J is TRBJ1-3 and V is TRBV28; unclear D gene. The CDR3 has 15 amino acids. Germline CDR1 MDHEN, CDR2 SYDVKM. Trimming shortened V by 4 bases and J by 0 bases, and 10 bases separated the two germline ends. Full variable domain (rest looked up from reference TRBV28 and TRBJ1-3): DVKVTQSSRYLVKRTGEKVFLECVQDMDHENMFWYRQDPGLGLRLIYFSYDVKMKEKGDIPEGYSVSREKKERFSLILESASTNQTSMYLCASSYPRSSGNTIYFGEGSWLTVV.

V and J are TRBV30 and TRBJ2-7; no clear D. CDR1 and CDR2 (germline): GTSNPN, SVGIG (reference sequence). This CDR3 spans 12 amino acids. V lost 2 bases, J lost 5 bases, and 10 bases lay in between. The CDR3 region has the DNA TGTGCCTGGAGTCCCCCCTCGGACGAGCAGTACTTC. Translated, it gives CAWSPPSDEQYF. The whole variable domain, filled in from reference TRBV30 and TRBJ2-7, reads SQTIHQWPATLVQPVGSPLSLECTVEGTSNPNLYWYRQAAGRGLQLLFYSVGIGQISSEVPQNLSASRPQDRQFILSSKKLLLSDSGFYLCAWSPPSDEQYFGPGTRLTVT.

The chain joins TRBV27 to TRBJ2-5, with TRBD2 matching over 10 bases. CDR3 length equals 14 residues. Trimming at V came to 6 bases and at J to 5 bases, leaving 6 bases not matched to a gene. Germline V gene lookup returns CDR1 MNHEY and CDR2 SMNVEV (reference sequence). In DNA form, the CDR3 reads TGTGCCAGCAGGGCTAGCGGGAGCGGGGAGACCCAGTACTTC. Translation: CASRASGSGETQYF.

The chain carries TRBV7-2 and TRBJ1-3, with D hard to call. V lost 2 bases and J 0 bases, leaving 8 bases between the germline ends. CDR3 length: 15 amino acids. Germline V gene data show CDR1 as SGHTA and CDR2 as FQGNSA. The DNA of the CDR3 is TGTGCCAGCAGCTTAACCCCGGTCTCTGGAAACACCATATATTTT. This codes for CASSLTPVSGNTIYF.

This clone was picked up a small number of times. The chain combines TRBV6-5 with TRBJ1-5, with unresolved D. The CDR3 consists of 14 residues. Germline CDR1 and CDR2: MNHEY and SVGAGI. V dropped 0 bases and J dropped 4 bases, with 7 bases sitting between them. CDR3 region: CASSYSRGNQPQHF. The CDR3 DNA reads TGTGCCAGCAGTTACTCGCGCGGAAATCAGCCCCAGCATTTT.